This T cell receptor (beta chain) originates from a study of T cells in Graves' hyperthyroidism and ophthalmopathy. CDR3 length: 13 residues. With 5 bases clipped from V and 6 bases from J, the junction kept 4 bases outside the gene matches. It was RNA transcripts that yielded the amplified TCR beta CDR3 regions. An initial round of RT-PCR targeting the TCR CDR3 relied on the HTBI primer set. TCRdb redid the calling of the multiplex PCR reads with MiXCR, one entry per CDR3 protein. The data show hundreds of thousands of distinct CDR3 sequences, about 24% seen once. This clonotype appeared many times. The sequence came from a woman between 25 and 40 years old with Graves' ophthalmopathy. The chain couples TRBV12-3 or TRBV12-4 to TRBJ1-5; 7 bases align to TRBD1. The sequenced sample was blood. CDR3 in DNA: TGTGCCAGCAGTAATCAGGGGGGTCAGCCCCAGCATTTT. Protein: CASSNQGGQPQHF.